The rows below give T cell receptor beta chains drawn from one sample of a study of blood T cell repertoires in COVID-19. Sequenced by immunoSEQ multiplex PCR; TCRdb stores in-frame clones only, minus some. This sample yields around 71,000 clones, of which 65% to 90% are seen a single time; 6.5% to 7.5% belongs to the top ten. What was sequenced was peripheral blood. The receptors were gathered from a man under 40 with COVID-19, enrolled during active disease. Both conserved end residues are part of each CDR3. The D gene is left open where the match is weak. Expanded clones are given a class, and other clones once, few, many or no size at all.

>NA|TRBJ1-1|TRBV30|NA
CAWGKTGNTEAFF
TGTGCCTGGGGTAAGACAGGGAACACTGAAGCTTTCTTT
>NA|TRBJ2-3|TRBV5-1|NA
CASSQSLKDTQYF
TGCGCCAGCAGCCAAAGCCTTAAAGATACGCAGTATTTT
>NA|TRBJ1-4|TRBV6-5|NA
CASIGGAGEKLFF
TGTGCCAGCATCGGAGGGGCGGGTGAAAAACTGTTTTTT
>TRBD2|TRBJ2-3|TRBV5-4|NA
CASSLAAGGVSDTQYF
TGTGCCAGCAGCTTGGCGGCGGGAGGGGTATCAGATACGCAGTATTTT
>NA|TRBJ1-1|TRBV18|NA
CASSQSRMNTEAFF
TGTGCCAGCTCCCAGTCGCGGATGAACACTGAAGCTTTCTTT
>NA|TRBJ1-5|TRBV5-6|NA
CASSLGSGTQHF
TGTGCCAGCAGCTTGGGGAGCGGGACCCAGCATTTT
>NA|TRBJ1-4|TRBV7-2|NA
CASSLVGGVNEKLFF
TGTGCCAGCAGCTTGGTGGGAGGGGTGAATGAAAAACTGTTTTTT
>NA|TRBJ2-7|TRBV7-8|NA
CASSLVRVYEQYF
TGTGCCAGCAGCCTCGTAAGAGTCTACGAGCAGTACTTC
>NA|TRBJ1-4|TRBV19|NA
CASSQPTEGYEKLFF
TGTGCCAGTAGTCAACCGACAGAAGGCTACGAAAAACTGTTTTTT
>NA|TRBJ1-1|TRBV29-1|NA
CSVKVQENTEAFF
TGCAGCGTCAAAGTACAGGAGAACACTGAAGCTTTCTTT
>TRBD2|TRBJ2-3|TRBV11-2|NA
CASSWRGTSKADTQYF
TGTGCCAGCAGCTGGCGGGGGACTAGCAAGGCAGATACGCAGTATTTT
>NA|TRBJ1-4|TRBV2|NA
CASIPTGGTNEKLFF
TGTGCCAGCATCCCTACCGGGGGAACTAATGAAAAACTGTTTTTT
>NA|TRBJ2-3|TRBV28|NA
CASATAGARTDTQYF
TGTGCCAGCGCTACCGCGGGGGCTCGCACAGATACGCAGTATTTT
>NA|TRBJ1-5|TRBV19|NA
CASSIAGRGQPQHF
TGTGCCAGTAGTATCGCAGGGCGGGGACAGCCCCAGCATTTT
>NA|TRBJ2-2|TRBV2|NA
CASRERDSNTGELFF
TGTGCCAGCAGGGAAAGGGACTCTAACACCGGGGAGCTGTTTTTT
>NA|TRBJ1-3|TRBV29-1|NA
CSVRTGEGNTIYF
TGCAGCGTGAGGACGGGGGAGGGAAACACCATATATTTT
>TRBD1|TRBJ1-2|TRBV24-1|NA
CATSGEGADGYTF
TGTGCCACCAGTGGTGAGGGGGCGGATGGCTACACCTTC
>NA|TRBJ1-2|TRBV12-2|NA
CASRLVKWRTGHGYTF
TGTGCAAGTCGCTTAGTAAAATGGCGGACAGGGCATGGCTACACCTTC
>NA|TRBJ1-5|TRBV6-5|few
CASSYDEEQPQHF
TGTGCCAGCAGTTACGACGAGGAACAGCCCCAGCATTTT
>NA|TRBJ1-5|TRBV11-2|NA
CASSLTENQPQHF
TGTGCCAGCAGCTTAACAGAGAATCAGCCCCAGCATTTT
>NA|TRBJ2-5|TRBV6-5|NA
CASIQPGQETQYF
TGTGCCAGCATTCAGCCGGGCCAAGAGACCCAGTACTTC
>NA|TRBJ1-1|TRBV19|NA
CASSMRGEAFF
TGTGCCAGTAGTATGCGGGGAGAAGCTTTCTTT
>TRBD1|TRBJ1-2|TRBV10-3|few
CAITSGTGTNYGYTF
TGTGCCATCACCTCCGGGACAGGGACTAACTATGGCTACACCTTC
>NA|TRBJ2-1|TRBV19|NA
CASSIQGPYNEQFF
TGTGCCAGTAGTATCCAGGGGCCCTACAATGAGCAGTTCTTC
>TRBD1|TRBJ1-1|TRBV18|NA
CASSPGTGVIPEAFF
TGTGCCAGCTCACCAGGGACAGGGGTTATCCCTGAAGCTTTCTTT
>NA|TRBJ2-1|TRBV18|NA
CASSPADNEQFF
TGTGCCAGCTCACCGGCGGACAATGAGCAGTTCTTC
>TRBD1|TRBJ1-5|TRBV28|NA
CASGTGVNQPQHF
TGTGCCAGCGGGACAGGGGTCAATCAGCCCCAGCATTTT
>TRBD2|TRBJ2-7|TRBV7-3|NA
CASSLTPGGSYEQYF
TGTGCCAGCAGCTTAACCCCGGGGGGATCCTACGAGCAGTACTTC
>TRBD1|TRBJ2-7|TRBV25-1|NA
CASSHPGQGDYEQYF
TGTGCCAGCAGTCACCCGGGACAGGGGGACTACGAGCAGTACTTC
>NA|TRBJ1-6|TRBV23-1|NA
CAERGNSPLHF
TGCGCCGAAAGGGGTAATTCACCCCTCCACTTT
>NA|TRBJ2-2|TRBV7-8|NA
CASSPGNRVRTGELFF
TGTGCCAGCAGCCCGGGAAACAGGGTGAGGACCGGGGAGCTGTTTTTT
>NA|TRBJ2-1|TRBV11-2|NA
CASSLGLSGNEQFF
TGTGCCAGCAGCTTAGGACTTTCTGGCAATGAGCAGTTCTTC
>NA|TRBJ2-5|TRBV15|few
CATIRAGETQYF
TGTGCCACCATCAGGGCCGGGGAGACCCAGTACTTC
>NA|TRBJ1-6|TRBV30|NA
CAWREGRGPLHF
TGTGCCTGGAGGGAGGGTAGAGGACCCCTCCACTTT
>NA|TRBJ2-6|TRBV28|NA
CASRYDSSSGANVLTF
TGTGCCAGCAGATACGACAGTTCCTCTGGGGCCAACGTCCTGACTTTC
>NA|TRBJ2-5|TRBV4-3|NA
CASSQDWAGMETQYF
TGCGCCAGCAGCCAAGATTGGGCGGGAATGGAGACCCAGTACTTC
>TRBD1|TRBJ1-4|TRBV28|NA
CAAMGTAQEKLFF
TGTGCCGCGATGGGGACAGCCCAAGAAAAACTGTTTTTT
>NA|TRBJ1-6|TRBV4-3|NA
CASSLGGVNSPLHF
TGCGCCAGCAGCCTCGGCGGCGTAAATTCACCCCTCCACTTT
>NA|TRBJ1-1|TRBV29-1|NA
CSVDVDRRDTEAFF
TGCAGCGTTGACGTAGACAGAAGGGACACTGAAGCTTTCTTT
>NA|TRBJ2-7|TRBV7-2|few
CASSLGGGLSTYEQYF
TGTGCCAGCAGCTTAGGCGGCGGTCTCTCCACCTACGAGCAGTACTTC
>TRBD1|TRBJ2-5|TRBV6-2/TRBV6-3|once
CASSSATGARETQYF
TGTGCCAGCAGTTCCGCCACAGGGGCGAGGGAGACCCAGTACTTC